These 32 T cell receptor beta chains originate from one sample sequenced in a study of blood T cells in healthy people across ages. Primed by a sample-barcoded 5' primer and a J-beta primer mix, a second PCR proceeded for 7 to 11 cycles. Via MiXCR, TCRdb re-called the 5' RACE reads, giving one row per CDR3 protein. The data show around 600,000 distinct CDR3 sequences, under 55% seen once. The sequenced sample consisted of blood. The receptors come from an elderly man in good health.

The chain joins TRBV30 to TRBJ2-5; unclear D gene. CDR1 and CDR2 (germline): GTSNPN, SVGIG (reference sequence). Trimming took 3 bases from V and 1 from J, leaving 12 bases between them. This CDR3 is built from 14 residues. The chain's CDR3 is CAWSDGRAQETQYF. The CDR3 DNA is TGTGCCTGGAGCGACGGAAGGGCCCAAGAGACCCAGTACTTC.

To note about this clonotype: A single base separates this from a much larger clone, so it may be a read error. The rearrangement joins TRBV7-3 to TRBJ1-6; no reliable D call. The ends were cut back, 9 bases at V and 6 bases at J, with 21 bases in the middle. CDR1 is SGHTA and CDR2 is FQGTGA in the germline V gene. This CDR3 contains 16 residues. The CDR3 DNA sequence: TGTGCCAGTCTGATTAGCCTGAAACAGAGTAATTCACCCCTCCACTTT. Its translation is CASLISLKQSNSPLHF.

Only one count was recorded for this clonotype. CDR3 DNA: TGCGCCAGCAGCCAAGAAGGGATAGGGTACTACGAGCAGTACTTC. This encodes CASSQEGIGYYEQYF. The chain uses TRBV4-3 and TRBJ2-7; D is undetermined. The V gene lost 0 bases and the J gene lost 3 bases, with 12 bases spanning the gap. This CDR3 is 15 amino acids long. From germline, CDR1 is LGHNA and CDR2 YSLEER.

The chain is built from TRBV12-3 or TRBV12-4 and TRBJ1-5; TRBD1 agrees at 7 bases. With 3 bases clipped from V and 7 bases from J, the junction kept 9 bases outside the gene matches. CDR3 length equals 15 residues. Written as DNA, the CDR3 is TGTGCCAGCAGTTTCGGGGACAGCTTATCCCAGCCCCAGCATTTT. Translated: CASSFGDSLSQPQHF.

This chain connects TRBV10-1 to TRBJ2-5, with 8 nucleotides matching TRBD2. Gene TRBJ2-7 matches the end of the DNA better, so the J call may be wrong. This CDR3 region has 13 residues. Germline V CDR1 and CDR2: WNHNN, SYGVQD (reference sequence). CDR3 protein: CASSGGLGYEQYF. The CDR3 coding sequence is TGCGCCAGCAGTGGGGGACTAGGCTACGAGCAGTACTTC.

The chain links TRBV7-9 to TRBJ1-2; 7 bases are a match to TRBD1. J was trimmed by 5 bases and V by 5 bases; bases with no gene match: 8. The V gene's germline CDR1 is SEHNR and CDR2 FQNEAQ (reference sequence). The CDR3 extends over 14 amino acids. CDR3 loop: CASSRDRDLYGYTF. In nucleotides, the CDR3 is TGTGCCAGCAGCCGAGACAGGGATCTTTATGGCTACACCTTC.

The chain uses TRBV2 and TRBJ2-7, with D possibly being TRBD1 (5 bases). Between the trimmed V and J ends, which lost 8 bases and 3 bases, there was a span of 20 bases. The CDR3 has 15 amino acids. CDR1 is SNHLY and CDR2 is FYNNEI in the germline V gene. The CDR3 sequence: CASHFAPAGNYEQYF. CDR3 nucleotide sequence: TGTGCCAGCCACTTCGCCCCGGCAGGGAACTACGAGCAGTACTTC.

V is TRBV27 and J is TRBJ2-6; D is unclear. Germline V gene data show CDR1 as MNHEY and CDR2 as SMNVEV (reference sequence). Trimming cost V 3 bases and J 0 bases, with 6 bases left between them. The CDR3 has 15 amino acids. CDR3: CASSFGLSGANVLTF. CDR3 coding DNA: TGTGCCAGCAGTTTTGGGCTCTCTGGGGCCAACGTCCTGACTTTC.

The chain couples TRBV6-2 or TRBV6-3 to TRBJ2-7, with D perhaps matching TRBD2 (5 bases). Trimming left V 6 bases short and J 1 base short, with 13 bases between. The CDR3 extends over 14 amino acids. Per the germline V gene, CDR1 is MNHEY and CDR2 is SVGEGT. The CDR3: CASSNGVGSYEQYF. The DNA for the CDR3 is TGTGCCAGCAGCAACGGGGTAGGATCCTACGAGCAGTACTTC.

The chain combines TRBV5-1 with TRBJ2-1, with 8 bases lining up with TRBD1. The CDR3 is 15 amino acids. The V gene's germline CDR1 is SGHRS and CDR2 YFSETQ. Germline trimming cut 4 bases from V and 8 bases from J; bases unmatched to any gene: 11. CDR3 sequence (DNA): TGCGCCAGCAGCCCGGGACAGGTTAGGTACGATGAGCAGTTCTTC. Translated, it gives CASSPGQVRYDEQFF.

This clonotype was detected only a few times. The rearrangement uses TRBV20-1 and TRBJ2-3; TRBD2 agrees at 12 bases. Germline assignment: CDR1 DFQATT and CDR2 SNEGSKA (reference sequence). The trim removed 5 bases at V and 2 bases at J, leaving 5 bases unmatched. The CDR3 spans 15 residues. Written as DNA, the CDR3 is TGCAGTGCTGAGCTAGCGGGAGGGGCCACAGATACGCAGTATTTT. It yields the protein CSAELAGGATDTQYF.

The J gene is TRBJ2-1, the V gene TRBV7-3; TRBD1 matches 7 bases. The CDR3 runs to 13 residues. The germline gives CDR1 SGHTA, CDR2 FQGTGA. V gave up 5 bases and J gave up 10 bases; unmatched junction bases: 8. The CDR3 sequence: CASSVYRGQEQFF. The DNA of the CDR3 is TGTGCCAGCAGCGTATACAGGGGACAGGAGCAGTTCTTC.

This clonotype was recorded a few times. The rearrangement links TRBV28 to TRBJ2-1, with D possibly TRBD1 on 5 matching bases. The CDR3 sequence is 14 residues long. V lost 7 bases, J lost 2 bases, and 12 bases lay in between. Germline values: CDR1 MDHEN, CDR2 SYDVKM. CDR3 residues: CASTGYGAYNEQFF. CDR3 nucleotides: TGTGCCAGCACAGGGTATGGGGCCTACAATGAGCAGTTCTTC.

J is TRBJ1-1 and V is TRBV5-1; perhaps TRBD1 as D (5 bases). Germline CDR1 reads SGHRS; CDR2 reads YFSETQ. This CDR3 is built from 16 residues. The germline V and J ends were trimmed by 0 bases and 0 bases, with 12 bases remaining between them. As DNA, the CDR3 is TGCGCCAGCAGCTTGGGGCAGGGCGTGGTGAACACTGAAGCTTTCTTT. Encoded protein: CASSLGQGVVNTEAFF.

The DNA of the CDR3 is TGTGCCAGCAGCCTGGGGGTTAAACTAGCGGGGTTCACAGAGACCCAGTACTTC. Amino acids: CASSLGVKLAGFTETQYF. This chain connects TRBV7-2 to TRBJ2-5, with 10 bases lining up with TRBD2. V was clipped by 5 bases and J by 4 bases; unmatched bases: 16. This CDR3 contains 18 residues. The germline V gene has CDR1 SGHTA and CDR2 FQGNSA.

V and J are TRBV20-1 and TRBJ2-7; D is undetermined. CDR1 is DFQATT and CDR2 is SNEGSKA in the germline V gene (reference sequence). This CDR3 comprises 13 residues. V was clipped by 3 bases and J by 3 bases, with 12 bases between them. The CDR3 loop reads CSASPAVIYEQYF. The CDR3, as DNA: TGCAGTGCTAGTCCGGCGGTGATCTACGAGCAGTACTTC.

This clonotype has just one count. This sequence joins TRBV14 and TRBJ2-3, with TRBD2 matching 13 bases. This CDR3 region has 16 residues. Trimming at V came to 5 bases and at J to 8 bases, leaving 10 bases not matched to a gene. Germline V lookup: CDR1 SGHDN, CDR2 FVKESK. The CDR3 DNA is TGTGCCAGCAGCATGGGACTAGCGGGGCCCCTGGGTACGCAGTATTTT. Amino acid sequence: CASSMGLAGPLGTQYF.

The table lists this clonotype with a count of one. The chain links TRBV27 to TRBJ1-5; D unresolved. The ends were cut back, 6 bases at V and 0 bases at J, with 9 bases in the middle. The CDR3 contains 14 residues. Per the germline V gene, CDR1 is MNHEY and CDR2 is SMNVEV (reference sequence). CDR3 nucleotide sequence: TGTGCCAGCAGGCGTACCAATAGCAATCAGCCCCAGCATTTT. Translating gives CASRRTNSNQPQHF.

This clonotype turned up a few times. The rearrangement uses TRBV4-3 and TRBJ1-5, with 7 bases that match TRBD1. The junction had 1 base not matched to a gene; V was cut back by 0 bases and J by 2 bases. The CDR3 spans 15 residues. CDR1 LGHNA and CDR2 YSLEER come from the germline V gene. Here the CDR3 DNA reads TGCGCCAGCAGCCAAGATACAGGGGGCAATCAGCCCCAGCATTTT. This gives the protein CASSQDTGGNQPQHF.

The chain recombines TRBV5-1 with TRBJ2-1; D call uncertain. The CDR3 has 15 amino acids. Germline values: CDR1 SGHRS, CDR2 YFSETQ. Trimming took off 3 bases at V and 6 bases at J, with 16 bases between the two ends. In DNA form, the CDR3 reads TGCGCCAGCAGCTCGGGTCAACAATTCTCCAATGAGCAGTTCTTC. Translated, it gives CASSSGQQFSNEQFF.

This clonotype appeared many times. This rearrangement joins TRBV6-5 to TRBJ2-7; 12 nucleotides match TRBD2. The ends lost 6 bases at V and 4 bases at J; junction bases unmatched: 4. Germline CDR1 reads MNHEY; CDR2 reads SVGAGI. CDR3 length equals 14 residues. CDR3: CASRRLAGAYEQYF. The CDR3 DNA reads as TGTGCCAGCAGGAGACTAGCGGGAGCTTACGAGCAGTACTTC.

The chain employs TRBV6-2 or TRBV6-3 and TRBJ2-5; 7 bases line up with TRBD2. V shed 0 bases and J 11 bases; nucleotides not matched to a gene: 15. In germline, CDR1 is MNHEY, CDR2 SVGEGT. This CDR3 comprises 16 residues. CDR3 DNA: TGTGCCAGCAGTTACTCAGGTAGCGGGCGGAGGGATGAGCAGTACTTC. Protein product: CASSYSGSGRRDEQYF.

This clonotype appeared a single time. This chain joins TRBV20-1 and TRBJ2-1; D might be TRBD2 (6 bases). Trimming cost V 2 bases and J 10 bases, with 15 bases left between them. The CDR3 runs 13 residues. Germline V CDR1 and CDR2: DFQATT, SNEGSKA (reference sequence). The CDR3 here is CSARSGYTYEQFF. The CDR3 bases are TGCAGTGCTAGAAGCGGGTACACCTACGAGCAGTTCTTC.

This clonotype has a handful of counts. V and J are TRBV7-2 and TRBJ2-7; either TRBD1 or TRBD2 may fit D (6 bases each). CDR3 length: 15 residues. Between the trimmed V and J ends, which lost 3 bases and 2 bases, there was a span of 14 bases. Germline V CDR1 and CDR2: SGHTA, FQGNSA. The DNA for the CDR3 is TGTGCCAGCAGCTTGGGCGGGACAAGCGCCTACGAGCAGTACTTC. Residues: CASSLGGTSAYEQYF.

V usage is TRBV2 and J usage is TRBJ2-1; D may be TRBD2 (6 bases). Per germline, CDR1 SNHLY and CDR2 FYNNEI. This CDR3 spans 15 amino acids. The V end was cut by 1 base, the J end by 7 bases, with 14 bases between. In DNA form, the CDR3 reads TGTGCCAGCAGTGAAGAGGGGAGGAGAAAGAATGAGCAGTTCTTC. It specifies CASSEEGRRKNEQFF. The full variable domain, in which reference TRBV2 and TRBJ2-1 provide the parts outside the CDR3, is EPEVTQTPSHQVTQMGQEVILRCVPISNHLYFYWYRQILGQKVEFLVSFYNNEISEKSEIFDDQFSVERPDGSNFTLKIRSTKLEDSAMYFCASSEEGRRKNEQFFGPGTRLTVL.

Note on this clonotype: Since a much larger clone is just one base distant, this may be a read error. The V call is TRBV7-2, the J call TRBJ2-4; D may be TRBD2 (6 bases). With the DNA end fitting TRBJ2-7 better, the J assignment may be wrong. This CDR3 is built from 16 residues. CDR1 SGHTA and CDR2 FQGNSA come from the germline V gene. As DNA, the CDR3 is TGTGCCAGCAGCTTAGCGGGGGGACCAGCCCTCTGCGAGCAGTACTTC. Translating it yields CASSLAGGPALCEQYF.

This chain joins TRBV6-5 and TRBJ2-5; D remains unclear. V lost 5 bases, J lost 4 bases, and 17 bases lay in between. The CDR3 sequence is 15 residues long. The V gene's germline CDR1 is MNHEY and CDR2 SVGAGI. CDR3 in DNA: TGTGCCAGCAGTCCAGACAAGGCGCCTCCAGAGACCCAGTACTTC. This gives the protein CASSPDKAPPETQYF.

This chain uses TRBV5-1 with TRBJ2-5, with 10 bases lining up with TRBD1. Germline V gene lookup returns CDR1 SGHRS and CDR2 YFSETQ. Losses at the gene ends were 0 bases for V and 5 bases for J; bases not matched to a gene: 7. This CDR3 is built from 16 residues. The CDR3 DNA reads TGCGCCAGCAGCTTGGATCCGGGACAGGGGTATGAGACCCAGTACTTC. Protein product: CASSLDPGQGYETQYF.

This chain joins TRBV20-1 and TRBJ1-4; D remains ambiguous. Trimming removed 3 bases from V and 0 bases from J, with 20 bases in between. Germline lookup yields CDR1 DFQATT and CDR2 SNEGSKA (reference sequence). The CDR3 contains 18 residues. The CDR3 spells CSASQLLGRTATNEKLFF. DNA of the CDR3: TGCAGTGCTAGCCAACTTCTCGGACGGACTGCAACTAATGAAAAACTGTTTTTT.

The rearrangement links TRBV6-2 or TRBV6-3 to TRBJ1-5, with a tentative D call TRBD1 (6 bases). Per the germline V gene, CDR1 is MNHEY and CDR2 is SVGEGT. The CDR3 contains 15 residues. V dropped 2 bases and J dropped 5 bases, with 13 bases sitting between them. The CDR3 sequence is CASSYLRGADQPQHF. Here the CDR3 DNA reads TGTGCCAGCAGTTACCTTCGGGGGGCCGATCAGCCCCAGCATTTT.

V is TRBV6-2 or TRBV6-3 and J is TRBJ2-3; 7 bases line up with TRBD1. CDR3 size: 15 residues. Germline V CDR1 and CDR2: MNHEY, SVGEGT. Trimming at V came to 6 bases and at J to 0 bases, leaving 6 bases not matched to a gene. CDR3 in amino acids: CASRNPGQSTDTQYF. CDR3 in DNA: TGTGCCAGCAGGAACCCGGGACAGAGCACAGATACGCAGTATTTT.

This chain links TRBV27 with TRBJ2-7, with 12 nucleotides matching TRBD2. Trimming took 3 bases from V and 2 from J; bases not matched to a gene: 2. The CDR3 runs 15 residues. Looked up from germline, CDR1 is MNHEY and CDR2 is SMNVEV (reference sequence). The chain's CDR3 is CASSFGTSGPYEQYF. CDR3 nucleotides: TGTGCCAGCAGTTTCGGGACTAGCGGGCCCTACGAGCAGTACTTC.